The 9 T cell receptor beta chains in this list originate from one sample, sequenced in a study of cytomegalovirus exposure and HLA in healthy donors. Amplification used 60 Vbeta primers and 13 Jbeta primers. The data were produced by immunoSEQ multiplex PCR, yet TCRdb's version contains in-frame clones alone and is incomplete. The table lists some 70,000 clones, 65% to 70% of them singletons. Sequencing was carried out using PBMCs. The receptors here all came from a male donor in good health and CMV-seropositive.

This chain joins TRBV29-1 and TRBJ2-3; 7 nucleotides line up with TRBD1. The CDR3 is made up of 14 amino acids. The ends lost 4 bases at V and 6 bases at J; junction bases unmatched: 10. Germline values: CDR1 SQVTM, CDR2 ANQGSEA. The CDR3 DNA reads as TGCAGCGTTGGAAGACAGGGCCACGGGGATACGCAGTATTTT. Residues: CSVGRQGHGDTQYF.

This chain uses TRBV19 with TRBJ2-7, with TRBD2 as a possible D gene (5 bases). This CDR3 contains 12 residues. The V gene's germline CDR1 is LNHDA and CDR2 SQIVND (reference sequence). V was cut by 6 bases and J by 6 bases, with 12 bases left in between. CDR3 coding DNA: TGTGCCAGTAGCCGTGGACTGACCGAGCAGTACTTC. Its protein is CASSRGLTEQYF.

The chain combines TRBV9 with TRBJ2-7, with 9 bases aligning to TRBD2. Germline values: CDR1 SGDLS, CDR2 YYNGEE. V shed 2 bases, J shed 3 bases, and the junction held 3 bases outside the gene matches. The CDR3 extends over 14 amino acids. CDR3 loop: CASSVGLAGYEQYF. The CDR3 DNA is TGTGCCAGCAGCGTGGGACTAGCCGGCTACGAGCAGTACTTC.

The V and J genes are TRBV25-1 and TRBJ2-3; 9 positions agree with TRBD2. Germline V CDR1 and CDR2: MGHDK, SYGVNS. The CDR3 covers 16 residues. Trimming removed 3 bases from V and 5 bases from J; junction bases left unmatched: 9. The CDR3 region has the DNA TGTGCCAGCAGTGACCCTTCATGGCGGGGGGGAGATACGCAGTATTTT. Its translation is CASSDPSWRGGDTQYF.

The rearrangement joins TRBV6-4 to TRBJ2-5, with a tentative D call TRBD2 (5 bases). V was trimmed by 5 bases and J by 1 base, leaving 8 bases between them. This CDR3 is 13 amino acids long. Germline loops: CDR1 MRHNA, CDR2 SNTAGT. The DNA of the CDR3 is TGTGCCAGCAGTAAGGAGGTCCAAGAGACCCAGTACTTC. Amino acids: CASSKEVQETQYF.

The rearrangement uses TRBV7-3 and TRBJ2-3; perhaps TRBD2 as D (5 bases). Trimming took off 2 bases at V and 6 bases at J, with 12 bases between the two ends. Germline V lookup: CDR1 SGHTA, CDR2 FQGTGA. CDR3 length: 14 amino acids. CDR3 nucleotide sequence: TGTGCCAGCAGCTTAGGCCTTGGGAGCGATACGCAGTATTTT. The encoded protein is CASSLGLGSDTQYF.

The chain has TRBV11-2 and TRBJ2-3; TRBD1 aligns across 8 bases. The germline V gene encodes CDR1 SGHAT and CDR2 FQNNGV. The CDR3 runs to 17 residues. Unmatched junction bases numbered 13, after V lost 5 bases and J lost 3 bases. The CDR3 loop reads CASSLGTGRLGTDTQYF. Here the CDR3 DNA reads TGTGCCAGCAGCCTCGGGACAGGACGTTTGGGGACAGATACGCAGTATTTT.

V is TRBV11-2 and J is TRBJ2-1, with TRBD2 matching 14 bases. The ends lost 1 base at V and 0 bases at J; junction bases unmatched: 2. This CDR3 region has 18 residues. In germline, CDR1 is SGHAT, CDR2 FQNNGV. The CDR3 spells CASSLGLAGGSSYNEQFF. As DNA, the CDR3 is TGTGCCAGCAGCTTAGGACTAGCGGGAGGGAGCTCCTACAATGAGCAGTTCTTC. Variable domain in full (rest from reference TRBV11-2 and TRBJ2-1): EAGVAQSPRYKIIEKRQSVAFWCNPISGHATLYWYQQILGQGPKLLIQFQNNGVVDDSQLPKDRFSAERLKGVDSTLKIQPAKLEDSAVYLCASSLGLAGGSSYNEQFFGPGTRLTVL.

This sequence joins TRBV19 and TRBJ2-7; possibly TRBD1 for D (6 bases). The CDR3 loop spans 15 amino acids. Germline assignment: CDR1 LNHDA and CDR2 SQIVND (reference sequence). The V end was cut by 5 bases, the J end by 0 bases, with 14 bases between. The DNA of the CDR3 is TGTGCCAGTAGTCCAGATAACAGGGACTCCTACGAGCAGTACTTC. Encoded protein: CASSPDNRDSYEQYF.